Sequencing of this TCR beta chain was carried out in a study of CD8 T cells in ankylosing spondylitis. The germline CDR1 and CDR2 sequences are GTSNPN and SVGIG (reference sequence). V lost 2 bases and J 3 bases, leaving 13 bases between the germline ends. The CDR3 sequence is 15 residues long. Quantitative 5'-RACE was performed with molecular barcodes, and it yielded the TCR beta libraries. TCRdb ran MiXCR on the 5' RACE reads and lists one entry per CDR3 protein. The sample records around 150,000 distinct CDR3 sequences, roughly 6.6% being singletons. Overall study results and limits: In peripheral blood, disease-linked CD8+ clones occurred at relatively low frequencies. It was reported that disease-linked clones were significantly enriched in matched ankylosing spondylitis synovial fluid. Seven to nine highly homologous variants formed a TCR beta motif that appeared characteristic of ankylosing spondylitis blood.

For this clonotype: The antigen is not known. A much larger clone lies one base from this, so it may be a read error.

The chain has TRBV30 and TRBJ1-4, with no clear D. The clonotype was recovered from a female donor with ankylosing spondylitis or in good health (not recorded which). Sequencing was performed on blood, either unsorted or a sorted T cell fraction (not recorded which). The CDR3 coding sequence is TGTGCCTGGAGTTTTTTACACGGGTCTAATGAAAAACTGTTTTTT. Translated: CAWSFLHGSNEKLFF.